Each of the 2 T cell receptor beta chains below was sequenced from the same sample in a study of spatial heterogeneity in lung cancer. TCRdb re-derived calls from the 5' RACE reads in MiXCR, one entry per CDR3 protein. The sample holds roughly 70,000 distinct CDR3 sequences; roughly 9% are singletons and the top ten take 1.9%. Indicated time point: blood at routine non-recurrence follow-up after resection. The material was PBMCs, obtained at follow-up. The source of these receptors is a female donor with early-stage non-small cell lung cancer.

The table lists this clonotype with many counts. The chain's CDR3 is CASSPRDEQFF. The CDR3 coding sequence is TGTGCCAGCAGCCCTAGGGATGAGCAGTTCTTC. The rearrangement uses TRBV5-5 and TRBJ2-1; the D is unclear. The CDR3 runs 11 residues. The germline V gene has CDR1 SGHKS and CDR2 YYEKEE (reference sequence). The germline V and J ends were trimmed by 4 bases and 8 bases, with 7 bases remaining between them. Filled out from reference TRBV5-5 and TRBJ2-1, the complete variable domain reads DAGVTQSPTHLIKTRGQQVTLRCSPISGHKSVSWYQQVLGQGPQFIFQYYEKEERGRGNFPDRFSARQFPNYSSELNVNALLLGDSALYLCASSPRDEQFFGPGTRLTVL.

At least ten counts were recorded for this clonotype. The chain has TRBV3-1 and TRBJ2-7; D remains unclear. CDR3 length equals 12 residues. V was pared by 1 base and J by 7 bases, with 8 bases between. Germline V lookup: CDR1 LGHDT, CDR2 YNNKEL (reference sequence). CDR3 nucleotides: TGTGCCAGCAGCCAAGTAAGAACGGAGCAGTACTTC. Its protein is CASSQVRTEQYF.